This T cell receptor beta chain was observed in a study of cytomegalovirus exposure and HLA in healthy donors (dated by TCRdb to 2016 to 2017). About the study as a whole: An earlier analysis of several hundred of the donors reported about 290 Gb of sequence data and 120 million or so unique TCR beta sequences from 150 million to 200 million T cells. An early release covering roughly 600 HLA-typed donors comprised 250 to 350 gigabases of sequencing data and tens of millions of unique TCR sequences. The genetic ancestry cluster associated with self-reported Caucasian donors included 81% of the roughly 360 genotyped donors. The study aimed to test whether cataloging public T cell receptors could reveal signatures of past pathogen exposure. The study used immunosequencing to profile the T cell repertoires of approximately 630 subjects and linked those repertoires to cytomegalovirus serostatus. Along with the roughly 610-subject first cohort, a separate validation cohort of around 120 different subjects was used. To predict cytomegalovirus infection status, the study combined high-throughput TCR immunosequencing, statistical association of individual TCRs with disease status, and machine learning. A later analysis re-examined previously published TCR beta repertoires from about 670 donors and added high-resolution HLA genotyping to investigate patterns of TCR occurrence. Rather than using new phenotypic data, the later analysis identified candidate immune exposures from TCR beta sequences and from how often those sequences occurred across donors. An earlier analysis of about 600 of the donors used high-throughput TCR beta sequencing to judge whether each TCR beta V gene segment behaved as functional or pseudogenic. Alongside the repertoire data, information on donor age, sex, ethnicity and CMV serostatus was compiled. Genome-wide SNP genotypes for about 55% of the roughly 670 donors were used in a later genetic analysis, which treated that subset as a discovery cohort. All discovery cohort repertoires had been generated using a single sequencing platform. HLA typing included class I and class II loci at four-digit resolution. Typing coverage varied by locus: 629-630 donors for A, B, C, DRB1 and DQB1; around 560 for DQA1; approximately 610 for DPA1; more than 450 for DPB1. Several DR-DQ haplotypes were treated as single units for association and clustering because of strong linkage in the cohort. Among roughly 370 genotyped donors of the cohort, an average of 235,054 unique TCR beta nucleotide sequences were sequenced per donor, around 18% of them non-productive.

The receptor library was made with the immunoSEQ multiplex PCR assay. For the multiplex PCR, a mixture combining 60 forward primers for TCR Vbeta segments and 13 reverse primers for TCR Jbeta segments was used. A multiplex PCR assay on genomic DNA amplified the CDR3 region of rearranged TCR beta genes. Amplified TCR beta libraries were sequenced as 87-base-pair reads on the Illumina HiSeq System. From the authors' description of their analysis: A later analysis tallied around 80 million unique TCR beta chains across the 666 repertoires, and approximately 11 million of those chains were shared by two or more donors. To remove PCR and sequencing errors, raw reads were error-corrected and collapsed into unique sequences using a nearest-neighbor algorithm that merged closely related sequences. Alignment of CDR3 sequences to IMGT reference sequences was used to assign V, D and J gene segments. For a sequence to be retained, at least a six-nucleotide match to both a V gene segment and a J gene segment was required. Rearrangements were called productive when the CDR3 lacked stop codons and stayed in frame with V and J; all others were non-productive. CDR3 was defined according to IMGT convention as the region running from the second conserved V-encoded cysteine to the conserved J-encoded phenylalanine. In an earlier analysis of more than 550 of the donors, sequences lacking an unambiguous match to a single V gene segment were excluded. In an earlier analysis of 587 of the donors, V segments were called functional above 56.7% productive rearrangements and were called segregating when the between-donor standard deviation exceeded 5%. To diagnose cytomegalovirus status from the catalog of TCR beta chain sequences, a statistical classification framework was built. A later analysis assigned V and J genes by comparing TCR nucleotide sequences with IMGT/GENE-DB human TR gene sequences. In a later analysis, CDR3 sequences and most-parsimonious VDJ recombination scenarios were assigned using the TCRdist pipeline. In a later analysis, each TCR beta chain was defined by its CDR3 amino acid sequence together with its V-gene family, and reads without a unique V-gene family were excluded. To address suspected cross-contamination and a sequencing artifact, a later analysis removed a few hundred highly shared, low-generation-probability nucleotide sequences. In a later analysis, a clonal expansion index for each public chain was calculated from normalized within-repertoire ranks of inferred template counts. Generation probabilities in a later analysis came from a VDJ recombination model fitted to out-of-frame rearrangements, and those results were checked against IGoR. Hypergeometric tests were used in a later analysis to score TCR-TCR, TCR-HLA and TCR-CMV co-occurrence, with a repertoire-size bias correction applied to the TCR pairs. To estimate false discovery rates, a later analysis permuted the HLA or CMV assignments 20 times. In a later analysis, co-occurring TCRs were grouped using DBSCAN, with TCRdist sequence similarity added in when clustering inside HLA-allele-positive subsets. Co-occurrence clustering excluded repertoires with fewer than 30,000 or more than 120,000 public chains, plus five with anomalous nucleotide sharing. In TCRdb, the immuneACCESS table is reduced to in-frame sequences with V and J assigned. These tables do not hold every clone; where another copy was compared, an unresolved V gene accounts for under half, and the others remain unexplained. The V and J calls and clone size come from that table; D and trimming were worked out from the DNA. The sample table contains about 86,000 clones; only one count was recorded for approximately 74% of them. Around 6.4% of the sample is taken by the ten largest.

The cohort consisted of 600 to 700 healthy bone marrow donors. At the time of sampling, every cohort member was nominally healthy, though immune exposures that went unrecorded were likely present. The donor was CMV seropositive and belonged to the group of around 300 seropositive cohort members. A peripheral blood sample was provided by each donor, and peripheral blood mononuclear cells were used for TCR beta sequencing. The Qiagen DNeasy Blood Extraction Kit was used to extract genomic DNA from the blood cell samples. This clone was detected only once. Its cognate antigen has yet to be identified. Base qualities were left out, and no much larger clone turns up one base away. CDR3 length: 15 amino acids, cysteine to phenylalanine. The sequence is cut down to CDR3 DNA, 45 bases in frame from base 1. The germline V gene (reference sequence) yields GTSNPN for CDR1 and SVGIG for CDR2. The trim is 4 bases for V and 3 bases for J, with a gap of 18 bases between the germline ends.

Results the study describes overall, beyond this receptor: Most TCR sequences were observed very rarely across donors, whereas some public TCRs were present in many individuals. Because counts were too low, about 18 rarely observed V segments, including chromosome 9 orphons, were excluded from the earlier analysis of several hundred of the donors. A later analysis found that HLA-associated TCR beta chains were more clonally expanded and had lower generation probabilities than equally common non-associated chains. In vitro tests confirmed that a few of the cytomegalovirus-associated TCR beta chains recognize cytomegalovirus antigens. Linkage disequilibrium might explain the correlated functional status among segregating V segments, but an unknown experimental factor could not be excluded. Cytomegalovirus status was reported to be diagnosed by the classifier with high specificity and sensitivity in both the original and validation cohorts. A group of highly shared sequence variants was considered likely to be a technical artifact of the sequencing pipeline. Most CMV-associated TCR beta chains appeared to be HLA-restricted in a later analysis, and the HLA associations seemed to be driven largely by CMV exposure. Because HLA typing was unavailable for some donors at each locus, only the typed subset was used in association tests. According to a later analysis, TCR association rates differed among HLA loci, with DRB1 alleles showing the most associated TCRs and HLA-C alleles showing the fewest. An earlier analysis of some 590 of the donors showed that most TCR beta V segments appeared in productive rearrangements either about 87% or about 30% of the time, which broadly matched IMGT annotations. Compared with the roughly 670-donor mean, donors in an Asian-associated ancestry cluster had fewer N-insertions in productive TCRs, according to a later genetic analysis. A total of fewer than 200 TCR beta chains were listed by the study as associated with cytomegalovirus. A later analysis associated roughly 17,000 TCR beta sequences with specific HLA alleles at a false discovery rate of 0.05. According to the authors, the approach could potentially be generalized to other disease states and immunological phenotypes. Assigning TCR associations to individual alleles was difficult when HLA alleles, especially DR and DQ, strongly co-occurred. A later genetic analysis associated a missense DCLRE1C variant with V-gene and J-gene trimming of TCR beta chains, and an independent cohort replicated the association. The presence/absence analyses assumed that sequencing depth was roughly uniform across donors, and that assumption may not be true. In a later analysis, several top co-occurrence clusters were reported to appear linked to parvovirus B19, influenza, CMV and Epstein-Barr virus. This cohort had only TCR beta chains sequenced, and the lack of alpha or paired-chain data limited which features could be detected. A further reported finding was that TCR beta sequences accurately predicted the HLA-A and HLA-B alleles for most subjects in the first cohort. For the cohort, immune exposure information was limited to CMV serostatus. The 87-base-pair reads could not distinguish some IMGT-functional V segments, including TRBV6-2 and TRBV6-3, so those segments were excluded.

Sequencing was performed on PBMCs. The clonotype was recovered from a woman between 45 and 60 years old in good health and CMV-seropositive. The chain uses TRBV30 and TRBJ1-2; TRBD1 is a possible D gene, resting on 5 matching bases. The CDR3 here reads CAWTLGGTVDYGYTF. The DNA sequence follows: TGTGCCTGGACTCTGGGGGGGACGGTGGACTATGGCTACACCTTC.